This T cell receptor (beta chain) was identified during a study of Graves' ophthalmopathy and Graves' hyperthyroidism. Findings of the study overall: Progression of ophthalmopathy was predicted by the model with around 70% sensitivity and around 72% specificity. Separation of ophthalmopathy from stable hyperthyroidism was achieved by a 13-signature model, at around 88% sensitivity and roughly 77% specificity.

Transcripts of RNA were the source for amplifying TCR beta CDR3 regions. First-round RT-PCR relied on HTBI primers, and a second-round multiplex PCR came next. TCRdb reprocessed the multiplex PCR reads with MiXCR, giving one entry per CDR3 protein. This sample has over a million distinct CDR3 sequences, with less than 45% found just once. V lost 7 bases and J lost 11, with 13 bases in between. CDR1 is SGDLS and CDR2 is YYNGEE in the germline V gene. There are 11 residues in the CDR3. Included hyperthyroidism patients were aged 18 to 65 and newly diagnosed (under 2 months' duration). The diagnostic workup employed clinical symptoms, serum thyroxine, TRAb, thyroid ultrasound and orbital computed tomography. Concerning this clonotype itself: As yet, its antigen is unknown.

The chain couples TRBV9 to TRBJ1-5, with D uncertain. Sequencing was done on a sample of peripheral blood or thyroid tissue (not recorded which). The TCR sequence derives from an adult man with Graves' hyperthyroidism. The chain's CDR3 is CASRWQETQHF. CDR3 bases: TGTGCCAGCCGGTGGCAAGAGACCCAGCATTTT. Drawing the rest from reference TRBV9 and TRBJ1-5, the complete variable domain is DSGVTQTPKHLITATGQRVTLRCSPRSGDLSVYWYQQSLDQGLQFLIQYYNGEERAKGNILERFSAQQFPDLHSELNLSSLELGDSALYFCASRWQETQHFGDGTRLSIL.